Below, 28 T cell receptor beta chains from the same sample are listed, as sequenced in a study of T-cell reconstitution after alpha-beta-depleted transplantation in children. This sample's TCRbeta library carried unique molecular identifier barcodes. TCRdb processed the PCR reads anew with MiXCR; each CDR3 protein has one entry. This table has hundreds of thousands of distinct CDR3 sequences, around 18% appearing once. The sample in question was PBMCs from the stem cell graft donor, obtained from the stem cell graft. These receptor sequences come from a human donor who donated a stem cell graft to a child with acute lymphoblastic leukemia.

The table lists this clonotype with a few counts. CDR3 amino acids: CSARWGVGNQPQHF. CDR3 coding DNA: TGCAGTGCTAGATGGGGGGTCGGCAATCAGCCCCAGCATTTT. V and J are TRBV20-1 and TRBJ1-5; tentative D call: TRBD1 (5 bases). The CDR3 runs 14 residues. Trimming shortened V by 2 bases and J by 2 bases, and 10 bases separated the two germline ends. Germline V CDR1 and CDR2: DFQATT, SNEGSKA (reference sequence).

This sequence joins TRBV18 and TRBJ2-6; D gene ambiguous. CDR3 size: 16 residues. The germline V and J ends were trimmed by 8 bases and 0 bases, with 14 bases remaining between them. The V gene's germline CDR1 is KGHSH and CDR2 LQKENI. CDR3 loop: CASPMGSSSGANVLTF. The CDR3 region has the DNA TGTGCCAGCCCCATGGGCTCGAGCTCTGGGGCCAACGTCCTGACTTTC. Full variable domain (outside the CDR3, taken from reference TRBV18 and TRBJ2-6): NAGVMQNPRHLVRRRGQEARLRCSPMKGHSHVYWYRQLPEEGLKFMVYLQKENIIDESGMPKERFSAEFPKEGPSILRIQQVVRGDSAAYFCASPMGSSSGANVLTFGAGSRLTVL.

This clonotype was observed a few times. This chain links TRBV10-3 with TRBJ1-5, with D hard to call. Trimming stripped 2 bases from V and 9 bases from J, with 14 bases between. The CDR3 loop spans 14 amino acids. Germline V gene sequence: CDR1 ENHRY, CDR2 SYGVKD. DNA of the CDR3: TGTGCCATCAGTGAGCTGGGGTCTTTGGGGCCCCAGCATTTT. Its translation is CAISELGSLGPQHF.

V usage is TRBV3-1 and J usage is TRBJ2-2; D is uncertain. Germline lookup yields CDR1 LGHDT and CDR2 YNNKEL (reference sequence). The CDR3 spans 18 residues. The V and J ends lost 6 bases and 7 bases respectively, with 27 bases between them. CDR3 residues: CASSFRALLVVVDGELFF. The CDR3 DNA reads TGTGCCAGCAGTTTCCGGGCCTTGTTGGTTGTTGTGGACGGGGAGCTGTTTTTT.

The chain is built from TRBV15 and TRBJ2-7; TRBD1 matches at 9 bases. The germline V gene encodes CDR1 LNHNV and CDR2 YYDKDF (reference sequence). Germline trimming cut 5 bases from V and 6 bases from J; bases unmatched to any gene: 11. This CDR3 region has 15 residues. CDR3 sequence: CATSSTPGTGSEQYF. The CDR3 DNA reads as TGTGCCACCAGCTCGACTCCCGGGACAGGGTCCGAGCAGTACTTC. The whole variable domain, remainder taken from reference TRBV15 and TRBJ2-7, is DAMVIQNPRYQVTQFGKPVTLSCSQTLNHNVMYWYQQKSSQAPKLLFHYYDKDFNNEADTPDNFQSRRPNTSFCFLDIRSPGLGDTAMYLCATSSTPGTGSEQYFGPGTRLTVT.

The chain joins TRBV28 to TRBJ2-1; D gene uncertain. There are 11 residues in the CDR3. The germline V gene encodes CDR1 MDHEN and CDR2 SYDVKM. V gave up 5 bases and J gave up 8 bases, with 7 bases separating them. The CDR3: CASSLRYEQFF. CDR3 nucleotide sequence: TGTGCCAGCAGTCTTCGCTATGAGCAGTTCTTC.

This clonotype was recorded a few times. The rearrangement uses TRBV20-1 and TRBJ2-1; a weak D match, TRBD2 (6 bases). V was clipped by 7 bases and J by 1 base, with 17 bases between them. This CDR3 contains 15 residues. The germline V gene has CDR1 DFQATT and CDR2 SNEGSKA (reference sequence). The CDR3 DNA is TGCAGTGTCCCCGGAGGGGACTTTTCCTACAATGAGCAGTTCTTC. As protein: CSVPGGDFSYNEQFF.

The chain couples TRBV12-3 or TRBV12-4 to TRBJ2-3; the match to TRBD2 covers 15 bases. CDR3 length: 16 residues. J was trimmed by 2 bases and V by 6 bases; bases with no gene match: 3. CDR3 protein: CASRGLAGGITDTQYF. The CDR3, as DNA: TGTGCCAGCAGAGGACTAGCGGGAGGGATCACAGATACGCAGTATTTT.

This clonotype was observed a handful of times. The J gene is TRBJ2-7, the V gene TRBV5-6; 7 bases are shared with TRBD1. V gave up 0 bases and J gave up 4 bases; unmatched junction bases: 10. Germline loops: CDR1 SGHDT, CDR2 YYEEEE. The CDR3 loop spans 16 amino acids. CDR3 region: CASSLGGAAGGYEQYF. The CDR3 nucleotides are TGTGCCAGCAGCTTGGGAGGTGCGGCAGGGGGATACGAGCAGTACTTC. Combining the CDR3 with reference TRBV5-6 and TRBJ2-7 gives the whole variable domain DAGVTQSPTHLIKTRGQQVTLRCSPKSGHDTVSWYQQALGQGPQFIFQYYEEEERQRGNFPDRFSGHQFPNYSSELNVNALLLGDSALYLCASSLGGAAGGYEQYFGPGTRLTVT.

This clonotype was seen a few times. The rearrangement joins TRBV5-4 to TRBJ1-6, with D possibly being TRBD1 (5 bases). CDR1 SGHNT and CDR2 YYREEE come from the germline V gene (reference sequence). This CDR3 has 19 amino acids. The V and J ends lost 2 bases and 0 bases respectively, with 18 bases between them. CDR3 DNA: TGTGCCAGCAGCTTCTCATCTACGGGGCCCCGCTCCTATAATTCACCCCTCCACTTT. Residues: CASSFSSTGPRSYNSPLHF.

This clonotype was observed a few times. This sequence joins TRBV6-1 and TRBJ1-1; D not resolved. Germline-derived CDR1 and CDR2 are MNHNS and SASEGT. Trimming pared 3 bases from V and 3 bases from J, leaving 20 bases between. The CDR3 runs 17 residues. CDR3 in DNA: TGTGCCAGCAGTGATCGGACCTTCTTTTCGTCGGACACTGAAGCTTTCTTT. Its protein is CASSDRTFFSSDTEAFF.

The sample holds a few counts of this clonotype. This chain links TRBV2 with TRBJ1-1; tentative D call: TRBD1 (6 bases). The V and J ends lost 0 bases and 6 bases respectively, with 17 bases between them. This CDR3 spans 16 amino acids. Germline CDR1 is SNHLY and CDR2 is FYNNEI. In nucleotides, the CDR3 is TGTGCCAGCAGTGAAGCGATCTCTGAGGGGGGCGCTGAAGCTTTCTTT. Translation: CASSEAISEGGAEAFF. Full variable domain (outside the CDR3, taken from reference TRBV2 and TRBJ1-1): EPEVTQTPSHQVTQMGQEVILRCVPISNHLYFYWYRQILGQKVEFLVSFYNNEISEKSEIFDDQFSVERPDGSNFTLKIRSTKLEDSAMYFCASSEAISEGGAEAFFGQGTRLTVV.

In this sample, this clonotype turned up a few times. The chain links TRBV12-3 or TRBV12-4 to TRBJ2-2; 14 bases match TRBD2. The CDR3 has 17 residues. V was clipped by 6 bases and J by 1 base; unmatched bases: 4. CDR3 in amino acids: CASRRLAGGMNTGELFF. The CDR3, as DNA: TGTGCCAGCAGACGACTAGCGGGAGGGATGAACACCGGGGAGCTGTTTTTT.

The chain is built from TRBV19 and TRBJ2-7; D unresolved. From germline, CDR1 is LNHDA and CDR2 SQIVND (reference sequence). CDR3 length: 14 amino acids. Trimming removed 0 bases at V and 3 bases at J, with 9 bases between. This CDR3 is CASSIDGENYEQYF. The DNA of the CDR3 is TGTGCCAGTAGTATAGATGGAGAAAACTACGAGCAGTACTTC.

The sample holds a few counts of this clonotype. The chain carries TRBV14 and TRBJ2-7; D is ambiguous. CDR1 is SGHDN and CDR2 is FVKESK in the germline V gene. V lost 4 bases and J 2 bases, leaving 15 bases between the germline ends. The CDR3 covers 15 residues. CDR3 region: CASSPSGSRTYEQYF. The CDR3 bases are TGTGCCAGCAGCCCAAGTGGGTCCCGTACCTACGAGCAGTACTTC.

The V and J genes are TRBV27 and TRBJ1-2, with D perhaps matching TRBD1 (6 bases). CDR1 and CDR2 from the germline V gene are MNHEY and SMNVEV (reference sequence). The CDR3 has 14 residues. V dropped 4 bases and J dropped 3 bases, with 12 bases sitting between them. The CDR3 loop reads CASSYQGQHYGYTF. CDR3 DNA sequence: TGTGCCAGCAGTTACCAAGGACAGCACTATGGCTACACCTTC.

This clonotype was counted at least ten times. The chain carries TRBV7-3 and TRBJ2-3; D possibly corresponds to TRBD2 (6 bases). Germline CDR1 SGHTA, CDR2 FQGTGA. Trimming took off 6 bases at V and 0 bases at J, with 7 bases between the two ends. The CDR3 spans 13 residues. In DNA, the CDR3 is TGTGCCAGCAGGGGGGGTAGCACAGATACGCAGTATTTT. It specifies CASRGGSTDTQYF.

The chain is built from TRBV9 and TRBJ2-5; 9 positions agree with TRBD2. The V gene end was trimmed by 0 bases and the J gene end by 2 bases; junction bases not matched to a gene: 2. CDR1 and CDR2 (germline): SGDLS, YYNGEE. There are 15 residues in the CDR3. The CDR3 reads CASSVGGRDQETQYF. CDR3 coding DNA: TGTGCCAGCAGCGTAGGCGGGAGGGATCAAGAGACCCAGTACTTC.

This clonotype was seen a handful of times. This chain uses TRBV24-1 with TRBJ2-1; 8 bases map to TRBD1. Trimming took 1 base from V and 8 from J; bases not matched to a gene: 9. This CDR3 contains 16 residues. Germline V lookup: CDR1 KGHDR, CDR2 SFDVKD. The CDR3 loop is CATSDFNGQGVDEQFF. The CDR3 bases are TGTGCCACCAGTGATTTTAACGGACAGGGTGTCGATGAGCAGTTCTTC.

The CDR3, as DNA: TGCGCCAGCAGCTTCGGGGAGGCTAACTATGGCTACACCTTC. Translating it yields CASSFGEANYGYTF. The J gene is TRBJ1-2, the V gene TRBV5-1, with D hard to call. The CDR3 has 14 amino acids. In germline, CDR1 is SGHRS, CDR2 YFSETQ. Trimming cost V 2 bases and J 0 bases, with 8 bases left between them.

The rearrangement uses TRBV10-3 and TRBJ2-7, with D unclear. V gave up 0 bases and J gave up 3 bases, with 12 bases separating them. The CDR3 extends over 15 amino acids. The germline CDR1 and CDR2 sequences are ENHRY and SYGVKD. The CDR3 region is CAISESMVTRYEQYF. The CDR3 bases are TGTGCCATCAGTGAGTCGATGGTAACGCGCTACGAGCAGTACTTC.

CDR3 sequence (DNA): TGCGCCAGCAGCGACCCCCGCTCCTACGAGCAGTACTTC. It is translated as CASSDPRSYEQYF. The chain links TRBV5-1 to TRBJ2-7; no firm D call. Germline CDR1 reads SGHRS; CDR2 reads YFSETQ. This CDR3 spans 13 amino acids. The germline V and J ends were trimmed by 4 bases and 0 bases, with 8 bases remaining between them.

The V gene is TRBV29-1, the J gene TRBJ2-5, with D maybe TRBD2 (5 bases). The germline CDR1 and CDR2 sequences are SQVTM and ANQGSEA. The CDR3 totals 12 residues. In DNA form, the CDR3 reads TGCACCACCGCCGGGGAACGCGAGACCCAGTACTTC. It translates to CTTAGERETQYF.

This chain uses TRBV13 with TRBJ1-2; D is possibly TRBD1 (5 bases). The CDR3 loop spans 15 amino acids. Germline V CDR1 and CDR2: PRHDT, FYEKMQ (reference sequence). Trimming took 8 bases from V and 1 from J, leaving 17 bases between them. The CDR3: CASGPGGTDNYGYTF. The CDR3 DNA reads TGTGCCAGCGGCCCCGGGGGGACCGATAACTATGGCTACACCTTC.

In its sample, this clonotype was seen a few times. CDR3 DNA sequence: TGTGCCAGCAGCTCAGCGGACAGGCCGGCGTACGAGCAGTACTTC. Protein product: CASSSADRPAYEQYF. The chain links TRBV11-1 to TRBJ2-7; 7 bases fit TRBD1. Trimming at V came to 4 bases and at J to 4 bases, leaving 10 bases not matched to a gene. The CDR3 is 15 residues long. Per germline, CDR1 SGHAT and CDR2 FQDESV (reference sequence).

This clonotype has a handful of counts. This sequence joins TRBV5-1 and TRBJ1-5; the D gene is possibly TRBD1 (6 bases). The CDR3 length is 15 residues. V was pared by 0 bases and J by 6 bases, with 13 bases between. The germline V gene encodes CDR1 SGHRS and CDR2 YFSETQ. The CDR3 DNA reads TGCGCCAGCAGCTTGGAAGGGGGGGTTGGTCAGCCCCAGCATTTT. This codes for CASSLEGGVGQPQHF.

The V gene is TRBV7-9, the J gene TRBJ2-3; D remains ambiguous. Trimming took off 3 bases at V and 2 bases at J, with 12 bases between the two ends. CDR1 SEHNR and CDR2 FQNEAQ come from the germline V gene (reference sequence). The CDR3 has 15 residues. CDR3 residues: CASSLALDHTDTQYF. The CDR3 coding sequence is TGTGCCAGCAGCTTGGCCCTGGACCACACAGATACGCAGTATTTT.

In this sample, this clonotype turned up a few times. CDR3 residues: CASSLAYTTEAFF. The CDR3 DNA sequence: TGTGCCAGCAGCTTAGCGTACACGACTGAAGCTTTCTTT. The rearrangement links TRBV7-9 to TRBJ1-1, with no clear D. Germline loops: CDR1 SEHNR, CDR2 FQNEAQ (reference sequence). Trimming cost V 0 bases and J 5 bases, with 7 bases left between them. The CDR3 runs 13 residues.